Following are 8 T cell receptor beta chains from one sample sequenced in a study of cytomegalovirus exposure and HLA in healthy donors (dated by TCRdb to the late 2010s). Libraries were built with the immunoSEQ multiplex PCR assay. The multiplex PCR relied on a mix of 60 forward primers for TCR Vbeta segments and 13 reverse primers for TCR Jbeta segments. Sourced from immuneACCESS, this table was stored by TCRdb with only in-frame sequences that have V and J called. A share of the clones is absent; for the studies checked, an unresolved V gene accounts for under half, and the remainder has no known explanation. The sample yields roughly 140,000 clones; roughly 80% were counted once. Of the sample, 4% to 6% is held by the ten largest clones. Sequencing input: PBMCs. All receptors derive from a woman between 45 and 60 years old in good health and CMV-seronegative.

The table lists this clone with a few counts. The CDR3 protein is CASSQGQIYGYTF. The CDR3 DNA is TGTGCCAGCAGCCAAGGACAGATCTATGGCTACACCTTC. This chain connects TRBV14 to TRBJ1-2; tentatively, D is TRBD1 (5 bases). V was pared by 1 base and J by 4 bases, with 7 bases between. The CDR3 spans 13 residues. Germline loops: CDR1 SGHDN, CDR2 FVKESK.

Only one count was recorded for this clone. The chain recombines TRBV7-9 with TRBJ2-2; D may be TRBD2 (6 bases). The germline gives CDR1 SEHNR, CDR2 FQNEAQ (reference sequence). Trimming left V 2 bases short and J 3 bases short, with 10 bases between. The CDR3 totals 15 residues. The CDR3 nucleotides read TGTGCCAGCAGCTTAATGGGGGACTACACCGGGGAGCTGTTTTTT. Amino acid sequence: CASSLMGDYTGELFF.

The gene calls are TRBV5-1 and TRBJ1-4; D perhaps matches TRBD1 (5 bases). Germline V lookup: CDR1 SGHRS, CDR2 YFSETQ. With 1 base removed from V and 4 bases from J, the gap between germline ends came to 8 bases. The CDR3 consists of 14 residues. The CDR3 sequence: CASSLSGFNEKLFF. The CDR3 DNA reads as TGCGCCAGCAGCTTGTCAGGGTTTAATGAAAAACTGTTTTTT.

V and J are TRBV28 and TRBJ2-1, with 8 bases matching TRBD2. The germline CDR1 and CDR2 sequences are MDHEN and SYDVKM. The CDR3 consists of 15 residues. V was pared by 3 bases and J by 4 bases, with 5 bases of the junction left unmatched. The CDR3 bases are TGTGCCAGCAGTTTTAGAGCGGGGGAATACAATGAGCAGTTCTTC. Protein product: CASSFRAGEYNEQFF.

The J gene is TRBJ2-2, the V gene TRBV2, with D possibly being TRBD2 (6 bases). The CDR3 totals 16 residues. Deletions cut 2 bases from V and 0 bases from J, with 10 bases between. Germline V CDR1 and CDR2: SNHLY, FYNNEI. The CDR3 DNA is TGTGCCAGCAGTGAACTTGGCGGGGCGAACACCGGGGAGCTGTTTTTT. This gives the protein CASSELGGANTGELFF.

This clone appeared a few times. The J gene is TRBJ1-3, the V gene TRBV19; D not resolved. Germline CDR1 LNHDA, CDR2 SQIVND (reference sequence). There are 13 residues in the CDR3. Trimming removed 4 bases from V and 5 bases from J, with 9 bases in between. The CDR3 DNA is TGTGCCAGTAGTAGTAACAGTAGAAACACCATATATTTT. Translated: CASSSNSRNTIYF.

The sample holds one count of this clone. The rearrangement uses TRBV10-3 and TRBJ2-7, with a possible D match to TRBD1 (10 bases). This CDR3 is built from 15 residues. V lost 10 bases to trimming and J lost 5 bases, with 24 bases between them. From germline, CDR1 is ENHRY and CDR2 SYGVKD. CDR3 protein: CATGPGQGTSHEQYF. The CDR3 nucleotides read TGTGCCACCGGCCCGGGACAGGGGACTAGCCACGAGCAGTACTTC.

This chain uses TRBV28 with TRBJ2-7; D is perhaps TRBD2 (5 bases). Germline V lookup: CDR1 MDHEN, CDR2 SYDVKM. This CDR3 contains 14 residues. Trimming removed 3 bases at V and 0 bases at J, with 9 bases between. For the CDR3, the DNA is TGTGCCAGCAGTTTCTACCGGGACTCCTACGAGCAGTACTTC. It codes for CASSFYRDSYEQYF.